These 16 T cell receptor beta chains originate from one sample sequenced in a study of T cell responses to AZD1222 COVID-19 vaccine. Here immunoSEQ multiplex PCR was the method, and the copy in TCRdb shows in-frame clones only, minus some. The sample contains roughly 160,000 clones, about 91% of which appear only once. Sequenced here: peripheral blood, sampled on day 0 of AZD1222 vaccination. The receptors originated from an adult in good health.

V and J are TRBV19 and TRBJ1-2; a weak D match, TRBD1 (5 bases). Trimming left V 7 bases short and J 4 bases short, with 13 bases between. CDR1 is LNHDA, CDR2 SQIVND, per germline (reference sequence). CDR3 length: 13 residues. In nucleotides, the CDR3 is TGTGCCAGTAAGCGGGGGGAGGCCTATGGCTACACCTTC. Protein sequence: CASKRGEAYGYTF.

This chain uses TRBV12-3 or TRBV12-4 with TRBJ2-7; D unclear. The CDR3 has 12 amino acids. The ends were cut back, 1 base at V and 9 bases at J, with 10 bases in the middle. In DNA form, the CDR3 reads TGTGCCAGCAGTTTAGGGTTAGGCCGGCAGTACTTC. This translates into CASSLGLGRQYF.

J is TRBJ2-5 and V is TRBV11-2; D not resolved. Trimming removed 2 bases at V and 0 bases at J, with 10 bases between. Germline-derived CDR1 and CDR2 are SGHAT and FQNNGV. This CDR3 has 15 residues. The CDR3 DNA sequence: TGTGCCAGCAGCTTAAAATCGTGGTACCAAGAGACCCAGTACTTC. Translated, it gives CASSLKSWYQETQYF. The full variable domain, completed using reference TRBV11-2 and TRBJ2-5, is EAGVAQSPRYKIIEKRQSVAFWCNPISGHATLYWYQQILGQGPKLLIQFQNNGVVDDSQLPKDRFSAERLKGVDSTLKIQPAKLEDSAVYLCASSLKSWYQETQYFGPGTRLLVL.

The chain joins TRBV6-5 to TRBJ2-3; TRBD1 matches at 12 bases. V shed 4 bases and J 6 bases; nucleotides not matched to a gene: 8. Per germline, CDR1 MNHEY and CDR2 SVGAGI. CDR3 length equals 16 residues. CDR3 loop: CASSFDRDRGLDTQYF. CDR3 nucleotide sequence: TGTGCCAGCAGTTTCGACCGGGACAGGGGGCTGGATACGCAGTATTTT.

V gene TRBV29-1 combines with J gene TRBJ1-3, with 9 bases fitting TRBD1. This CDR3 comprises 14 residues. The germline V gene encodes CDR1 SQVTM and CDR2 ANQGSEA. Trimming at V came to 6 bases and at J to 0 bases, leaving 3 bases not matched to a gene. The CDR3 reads CSVGTGSSGNTIYF. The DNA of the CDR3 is TGCAGCGTCGGGACAGGGAGCTCTGGAAACACCATATATTTT.

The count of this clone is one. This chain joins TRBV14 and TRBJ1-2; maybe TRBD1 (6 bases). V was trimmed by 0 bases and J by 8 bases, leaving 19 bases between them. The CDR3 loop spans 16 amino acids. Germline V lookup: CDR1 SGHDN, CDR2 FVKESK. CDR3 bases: TGTGCCAGCAGCCAAGATCAGGACAGCGGGGAGGACGGCTACACCTTC. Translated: CASSQDQDSGEDGYTF.

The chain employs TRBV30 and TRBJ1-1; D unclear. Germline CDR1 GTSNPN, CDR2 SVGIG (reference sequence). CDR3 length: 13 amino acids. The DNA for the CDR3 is TGTTCTACTTCACGGGGAGGGAACACTGAAGCTTTCTTT. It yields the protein CSTSRGGNTEAFF.

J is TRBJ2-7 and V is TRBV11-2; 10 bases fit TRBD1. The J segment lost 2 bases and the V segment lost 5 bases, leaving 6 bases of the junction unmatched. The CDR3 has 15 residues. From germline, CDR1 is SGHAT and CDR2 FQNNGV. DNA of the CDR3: TGTGCCAGCAGCCCAGGACAGGGGGGCACCTACGAGCAGTACTTC. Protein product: CASSPGQGGTYEQYF.

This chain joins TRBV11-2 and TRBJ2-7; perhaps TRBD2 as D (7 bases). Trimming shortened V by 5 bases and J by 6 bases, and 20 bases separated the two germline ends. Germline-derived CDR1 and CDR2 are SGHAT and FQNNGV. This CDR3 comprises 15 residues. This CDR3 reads CASSLIQGRGGEQYF. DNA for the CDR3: TGTGCCAGCAGCCTCATCCAGGGGAGGGGAGGCGAGCAGTACTTC. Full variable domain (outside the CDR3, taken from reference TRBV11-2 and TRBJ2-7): EAGVAQSPRYKIIEKRQSVAFWCNPISGHATLYWYQQILGQGPKLLIQFQNNGVVDDSQLPKDRFSAERLKGVDSTLKIQPAKLEDSAVYLCASSLIQGRGGEQYFGPGTRLTVT.

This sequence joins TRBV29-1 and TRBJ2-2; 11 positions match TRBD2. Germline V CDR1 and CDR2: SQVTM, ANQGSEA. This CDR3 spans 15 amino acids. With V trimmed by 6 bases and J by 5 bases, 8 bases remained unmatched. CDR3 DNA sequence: TGCAGCGTGGATAGCGGGGGGGCAGTGACCGGGGAGCTGTTTTTT. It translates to CSVDSGGAVTGELFF.

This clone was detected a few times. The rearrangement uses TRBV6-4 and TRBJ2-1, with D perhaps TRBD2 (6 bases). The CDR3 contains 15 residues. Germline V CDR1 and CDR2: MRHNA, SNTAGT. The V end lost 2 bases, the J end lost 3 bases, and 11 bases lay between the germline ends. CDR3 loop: CASSDGGGNYNEQFF. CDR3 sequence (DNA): TGTGCCAGCAGTGACGGTGGCGGGAACTACAATGAGCAGTTCTTC.

The CDR3 DNA reads TGTGCCAGCAGTGAAGCCTCCAGCCATCAGCCCCAGCATTTT. As protein: CASSEASSHQPQHF. The chain links TRBV6-1 to TRBJ1-5, with D unclear. The CDR3 runs 14 residues. V lost 0 bases, J lost 5 bases, and 8 bases lay in between. In germline, CDR1 is MNHNS, CDR2 SASEGT.

Written as DNA, the CDR3 is TGCAGCGTTGGAACATTTGGAAACACCATATATTTT. It specifies CSVGTFGNTIYF. V and J are TRBV29-1 and TRBJ1-3; no clear D gene. The germline CDR1 and CDR2 sequences are SQVTM and ANQGSEA. The CDR3 sequence is 12 residues long. V was clipped by 4 bases and J by 3 bases, with 7 bases between them.

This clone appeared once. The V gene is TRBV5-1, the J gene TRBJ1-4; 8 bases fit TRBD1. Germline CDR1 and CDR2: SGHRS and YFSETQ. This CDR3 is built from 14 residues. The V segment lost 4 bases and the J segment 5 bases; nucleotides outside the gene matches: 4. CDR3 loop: CASSTGQGNEKLFF. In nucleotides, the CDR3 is TGCGCCAGCAGCACCGGACAGGGAAATGAAAAACTGTTTTTT.

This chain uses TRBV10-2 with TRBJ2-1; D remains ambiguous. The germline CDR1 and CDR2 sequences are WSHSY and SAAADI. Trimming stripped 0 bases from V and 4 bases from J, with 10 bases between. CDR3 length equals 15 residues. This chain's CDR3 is CASSESRWAYNEQFF. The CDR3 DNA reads TGCGCCAGCAGTGAGTCGCGTTGGGCATACAATGAGCAGTTCTTC.

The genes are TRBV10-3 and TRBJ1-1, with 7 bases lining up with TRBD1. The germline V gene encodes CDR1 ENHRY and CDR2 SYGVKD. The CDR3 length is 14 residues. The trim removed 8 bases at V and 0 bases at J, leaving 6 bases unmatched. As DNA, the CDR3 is TGTGCCATCTGGCAGGGACAGATGAACACTGAAGCTTTCTTT. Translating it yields CAIWQGQMNTEAFF.